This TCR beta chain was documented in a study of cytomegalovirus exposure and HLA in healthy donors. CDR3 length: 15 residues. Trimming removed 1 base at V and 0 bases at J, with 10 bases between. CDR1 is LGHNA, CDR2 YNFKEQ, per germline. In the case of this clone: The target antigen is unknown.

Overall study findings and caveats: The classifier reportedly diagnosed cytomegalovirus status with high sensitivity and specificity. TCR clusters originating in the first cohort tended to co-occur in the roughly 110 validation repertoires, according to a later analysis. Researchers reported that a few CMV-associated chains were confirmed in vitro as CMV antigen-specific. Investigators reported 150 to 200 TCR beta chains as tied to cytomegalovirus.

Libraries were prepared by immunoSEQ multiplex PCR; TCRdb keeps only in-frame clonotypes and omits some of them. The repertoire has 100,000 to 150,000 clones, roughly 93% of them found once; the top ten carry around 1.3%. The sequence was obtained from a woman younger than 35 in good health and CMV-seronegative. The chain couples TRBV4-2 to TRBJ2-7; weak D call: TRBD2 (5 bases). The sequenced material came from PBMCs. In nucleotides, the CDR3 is TGTGCCAGCAGCCAAGGGGTAACTAGCTCCTACGAGCAGTACTTC. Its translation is CASSQGVTSSYEQYF.